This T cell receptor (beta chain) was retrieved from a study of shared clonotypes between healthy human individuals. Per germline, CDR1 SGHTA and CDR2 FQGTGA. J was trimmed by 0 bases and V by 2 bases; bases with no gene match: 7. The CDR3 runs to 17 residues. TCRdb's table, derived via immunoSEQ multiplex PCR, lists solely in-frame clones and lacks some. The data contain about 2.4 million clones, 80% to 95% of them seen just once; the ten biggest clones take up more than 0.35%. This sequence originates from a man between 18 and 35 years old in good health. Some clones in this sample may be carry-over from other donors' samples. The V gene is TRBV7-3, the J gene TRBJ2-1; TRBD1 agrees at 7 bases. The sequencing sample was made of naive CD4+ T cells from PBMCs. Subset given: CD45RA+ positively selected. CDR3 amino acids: CASSLQGVGSSYNEQFF. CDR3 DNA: TGTGCCAGCAGCTTACAGGGGGTAGGGAGCTCCTACAATGAGCAGTTCTTC.